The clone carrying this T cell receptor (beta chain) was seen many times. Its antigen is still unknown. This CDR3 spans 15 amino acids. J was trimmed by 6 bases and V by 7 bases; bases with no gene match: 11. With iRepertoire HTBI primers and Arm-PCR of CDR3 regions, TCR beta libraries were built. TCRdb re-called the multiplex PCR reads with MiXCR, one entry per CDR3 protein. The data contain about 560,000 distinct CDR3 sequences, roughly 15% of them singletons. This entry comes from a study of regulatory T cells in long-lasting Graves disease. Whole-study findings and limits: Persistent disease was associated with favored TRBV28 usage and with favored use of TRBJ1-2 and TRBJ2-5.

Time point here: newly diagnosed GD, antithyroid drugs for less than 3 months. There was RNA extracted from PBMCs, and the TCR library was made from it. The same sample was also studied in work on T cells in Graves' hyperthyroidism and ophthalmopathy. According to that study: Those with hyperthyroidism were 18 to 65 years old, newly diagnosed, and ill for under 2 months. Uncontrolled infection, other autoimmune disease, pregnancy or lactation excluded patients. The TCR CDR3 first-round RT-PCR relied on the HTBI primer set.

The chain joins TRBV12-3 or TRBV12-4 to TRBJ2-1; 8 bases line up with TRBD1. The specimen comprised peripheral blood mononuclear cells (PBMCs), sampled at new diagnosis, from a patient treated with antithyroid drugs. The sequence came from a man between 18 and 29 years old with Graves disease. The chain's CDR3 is CASIRTGGLGNEQFF. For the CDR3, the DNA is TGTGCCAGCATACGTACAGGGGGGTTGGGCAATGAGCAGTTCTTC.